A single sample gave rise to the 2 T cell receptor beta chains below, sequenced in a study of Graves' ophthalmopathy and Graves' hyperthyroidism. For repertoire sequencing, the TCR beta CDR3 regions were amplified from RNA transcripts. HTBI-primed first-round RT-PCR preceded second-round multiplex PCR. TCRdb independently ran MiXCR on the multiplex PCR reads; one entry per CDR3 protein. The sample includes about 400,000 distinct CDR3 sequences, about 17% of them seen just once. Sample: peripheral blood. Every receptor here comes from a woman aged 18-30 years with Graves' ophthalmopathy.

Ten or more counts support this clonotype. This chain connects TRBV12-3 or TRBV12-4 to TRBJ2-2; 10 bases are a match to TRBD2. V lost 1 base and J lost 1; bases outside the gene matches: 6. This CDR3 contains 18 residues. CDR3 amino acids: CASSLDVGLAKNTGELFF. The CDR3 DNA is TGTGCCAGCAGTTTAGATGTGGGACTAGCGAAGAACACCGGGGAGCTGTTTTTT.

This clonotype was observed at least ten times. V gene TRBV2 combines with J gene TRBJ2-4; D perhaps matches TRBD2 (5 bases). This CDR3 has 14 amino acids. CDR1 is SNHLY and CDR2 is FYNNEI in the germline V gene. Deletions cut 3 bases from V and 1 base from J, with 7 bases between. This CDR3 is CASSERVAKNIQYF. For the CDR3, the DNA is TGTGCCAGCAGTGAGAGGGTGGCCAAAAACATTCAGTACTTC.